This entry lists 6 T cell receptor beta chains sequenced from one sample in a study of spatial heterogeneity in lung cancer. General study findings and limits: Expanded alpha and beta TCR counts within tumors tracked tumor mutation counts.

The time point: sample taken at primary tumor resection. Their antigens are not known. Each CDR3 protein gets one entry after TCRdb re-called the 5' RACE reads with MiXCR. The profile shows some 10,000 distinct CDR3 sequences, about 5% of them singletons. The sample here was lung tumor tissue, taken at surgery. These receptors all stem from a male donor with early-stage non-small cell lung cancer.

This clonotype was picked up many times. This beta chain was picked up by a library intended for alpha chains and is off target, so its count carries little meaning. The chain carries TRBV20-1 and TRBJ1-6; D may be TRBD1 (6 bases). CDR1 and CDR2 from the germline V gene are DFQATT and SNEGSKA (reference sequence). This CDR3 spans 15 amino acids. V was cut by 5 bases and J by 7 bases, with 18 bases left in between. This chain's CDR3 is CSAWSPRQENSPLHF. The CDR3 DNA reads TGCAGTGCTTGGAGCCCCCGACAGGAGAATTCACCCCTCCACTTT.

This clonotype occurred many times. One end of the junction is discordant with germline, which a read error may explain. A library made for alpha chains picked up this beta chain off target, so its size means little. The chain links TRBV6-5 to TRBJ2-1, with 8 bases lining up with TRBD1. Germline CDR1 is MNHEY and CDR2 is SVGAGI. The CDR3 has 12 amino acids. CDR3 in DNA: TGTGCCAACAGTTACCCAGGGACAGGGCAGTTCTTC. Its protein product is CANSYPGTGQFF.

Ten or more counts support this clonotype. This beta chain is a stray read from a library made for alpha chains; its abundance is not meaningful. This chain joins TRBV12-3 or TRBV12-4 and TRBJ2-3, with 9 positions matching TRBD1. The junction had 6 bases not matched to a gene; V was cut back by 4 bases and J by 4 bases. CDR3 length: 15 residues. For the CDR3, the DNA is TGTGCCAGCAGTTCGACAGGGGGTCGAGCAGATACGCAGTATTTT. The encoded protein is CASSSTGGRADTQYF.

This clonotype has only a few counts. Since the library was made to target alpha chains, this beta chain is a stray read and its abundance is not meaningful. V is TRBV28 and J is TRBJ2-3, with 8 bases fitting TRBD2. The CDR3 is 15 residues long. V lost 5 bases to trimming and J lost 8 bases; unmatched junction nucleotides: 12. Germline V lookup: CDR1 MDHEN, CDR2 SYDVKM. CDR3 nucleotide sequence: TGTGCCAGCAGTCCGTGGAAGAGCGGGAGTGCTACGCAGTATTTT. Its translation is CASSPWKSGSATQYF.

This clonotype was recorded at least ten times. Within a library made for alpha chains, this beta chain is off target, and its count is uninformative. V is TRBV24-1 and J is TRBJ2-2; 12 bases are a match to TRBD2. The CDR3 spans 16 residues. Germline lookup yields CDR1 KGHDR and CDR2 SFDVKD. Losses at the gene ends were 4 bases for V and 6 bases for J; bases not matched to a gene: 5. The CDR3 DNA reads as TGTGCCACCAGTGACCTGACTAGCGGGAGACCCGGGGAGCTGTTTTTT. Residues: CATSDLTSGRPGELFF.

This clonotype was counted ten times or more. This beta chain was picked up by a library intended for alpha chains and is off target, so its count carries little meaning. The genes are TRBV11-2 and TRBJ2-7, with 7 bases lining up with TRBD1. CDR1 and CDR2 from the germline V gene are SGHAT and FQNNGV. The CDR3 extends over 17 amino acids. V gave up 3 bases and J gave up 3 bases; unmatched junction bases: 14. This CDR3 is CASSLRTTGFSGYEQYF. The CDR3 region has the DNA TGTGCCAGCAGCTTGCGTACGACAGGGTTTTCAGGCTACGAGCAGTACTTC.